Following are 20 T cell receptor beta chains from one sample sequenced in a study of T cell responses to AZD1222 COVID-19 vaccine. Assay used: immunoSEQ multiplex PCR; TCRdb lists only in-frame clones, some missing. The sample has about 120,000 clones, approximately 90% seen once; the top ten hold about 4%. The sequencing used peripheral blood, collected 28 days after the second AZD1222 dose. Source of these receptors: an adult who received the AZD1222 COVID-19 vaccine.

This clone was seen only a few times. The chain joins TRBV12-3 or TRBV12-4 to TRBJ1-5, with 7 bases that match TRBD1. V lost 8 bases and J lost 4; bases outside the gene matches: 5. The length of the CDR3 is 13 residues. In DNA, the CDR3 is TGTGCCAGCCTCAGGGGGGGAAATCAGCCCCAGCATTTT. Residues: CASLRGGNQPQHF.

This clone occurred once. V is TRBV10-3 and J is TRBJ2-7, with D unclear. In germline, CDR1 is ENHRY, CDR2 SYGVKD. The CDR3 is made up of 11 amino acids. Between the trimmed V and J ends, which lost 5 bases and 4 bases, there was a span of 6 bases. CDR3 amino acids: CAISMRYEQYF. CDR3 in DNA: TGTGCCATCAGTATGAGGTACGAGCAGTACTTC.

CDR3 protein: CASSPLAGKGANVLTF. The CDR3 nucleotides read TGTGCCAGCAGCCCCTTGGCAGGGAAAGGGGCCAACGTCCTGACTTTC. The chain combines TRBV7-9 with TRBJ2-6; D possibly corresponds to TRBD1 (5 bases). With 5 bases removed from V and 4 bases from J, the gap between germline ends came to 15 bases. CDR1 and CDR2 from the germline V gene are SEHNR and FQNEAQ (reference sequence). CDR3 size: 16 residues.

The J gene is TRBJ1-2, the V gene TRBV7-9, with 7 bases aligning to TRBD1. V lost 1 base and J lost 0; bases outside the gene matches: 2. CDR1 and CDR2 (germline): SEHNR, FQNEAQ (reference sequence). The CDR3 runs 15 residues. The CDR3 DNA reads as TGTGCCAGCAGCTTAGGGGACAGACCTAACTATGGCTACACCTTC. It encodes CASSLGDRPNYGYTF.

This chain links TRBV9 with TRBJ2-5, with D perhaps matching TRBD2 (5 bases). In germline, CDR1 is SGDLS, CDR2 YYNGEE. The CDR3 spans 14 residues. The ends were cut back, 3 bases at V and 2 bases at J, with 11 bases in the middle. CDR3 nucleotide sequence: TGTGCCAGCAGCGAGTATTCGGGACAAGAGACCCAGTACTTC. Translating it yields CASSEYSGQETQYF.

In its sample, this clone was seen a few times. The chain couples TRBV4-2 to TRBJ1-2, with D hard to call. V lost 0 bases and J lost 2, with 10 bases in between. Germline V gene sequence: CDR1 LGHNA, CDR2 YNFKEQ. The CDR3 length is 15 residues. CDR3 nucleotide sequence: TGTGCCAGCAGCCAAGATTCAGCGGAAAACTATGGCTACACCTTC. It codes for CASSQDSAENYGYTF.

This chain connects TRBV19 to TRBJ2-7; TRBD1 or TRBD2 may be the D gene (5 bases each). Germline lookup yields CDR1 LNHDA and CDR2 SQIVND (reference sequence). CDR3 length: 17 residues. Deletions cut 8 bases from V and 1 base from J, with 24 bases between. The CDR3 spells CASGGGGRITGSYEQYF. The CDR3 DNA follows: TGTGCCAGTGGGGGTGGAGGACGGATTACTGGATCCTACGAGCAGTACTTC.

V gene TRBV5-5 combines with J gene TRBJ1-5, with 7 bases aligning to TRBD1. After removal of 0 bases from V and 7 bases from J, the junction contained 4 bases not matched to a gene. The CDR3 contains 14 residues. Germline V CDR1 and CDR2: SGHKS, YYEKEE (reference sequence). The CDR3 region has the DNA TGTGCCAGCAGCTTGGACAGGGGAAGGCAGCCCCAGCATTTT. Its translation is CASSLDRGRQPQHF.

CDR3 bases: TGTGCCAGCAGCATCAGGGCAAGCTCCTACAATGAGCAGTTCTTC. As protein: CASSIRASSYNEQFF. The V gene is TRBV9, the J gene TRBJ2-1; TRBD1 might be the D (5 bases). The CDR3 has 15 residues. Trimming removed 4 bases from V and 0 bases from J, with 11 bases in between. In germline, CDR1 is SGDLS, CDR2 YYNGEE.

This sequence joins TRBV28 and TRBJ2-7; 11 bases match TRBD2. CDR3 length equals 14 residues. Trimming removed 3 bases from V and 4 bases from J; junction bases left unmatched: 2. In germline, CDR1 is MDHEN, CDR2 SYDVKM. As DNA, the CDR3 is TGTGCCAGCAGTTTTGGGACTAGCGGATACGAGCAGTACTTC. Encoded protein: CASSFGTSGYEQYF.

This clone was seen a single time. The V and J genes are TRBV7-2 and TRBJ2-7; the D gene is possibly TRBD2 (6 bases). The length of the CDR3 is 14 residues. Germline lookup yields CDR1 SGHTA and CDR2 FQGNSA. Trimming pared 1 base from V and 7 bases from J, leaving 14 bases between. As DNA, the CDR3 is TGTGCCAGCAGCTTAGGCGCGGGGTCTCGGGAGCAGTACTTC. Residues: CASSLGAGSREQYF.

The chain joins TRBV6-1 to TRBJ2-1; no clear D. Trimming shortened V by 4 bases and J by 2 bases, and 15 bases separated the two germline ends. The germline gives CDR1 MNHNS, CDR2 SASEGT. The CDR3 has 16 amino acids. The CDR3 DNA sequence: TGTGCCAGCAGTGCGCCGGGCTACCCGACCTACAATGAGCAGTTCTTC. Translation: CASSAPGYPTYNEQFF.

This clone was recorded a few times. This chain connects TRBV24-1 to TRBJ2-7; D unclear. V lost 0 bases and J 0 bases, leaving 17 bases between the germline ends. Germline V gene sequence: CDR1 KGHDR, CDR2 SFDVKD. The CDR3 contains 18 residues. The CDR3: CATSDLRGPTSRSYEQYF. The CDR3 DNA is TGTGCCACCAGTGATTTGCGAGGACCGACCTCGCGCTCCTACGAGCAGTACTTC.

V is TRBV7-9 and J is TRBJ2-5, with D uncertain. With 8 bases removed from V and 2 bases from J, the gap between germline ends came to 12 bases. This CDR3 has 13 amino acids. CDR1 is SEHNR and CDR2 is FQNEAQ in the germline V gene (reference sequence). Here the CDR3 reads CASGSFGQETQYF. The CDR3 DNA sequence: TGTGCCAGCGGGTCATTTGGACAAGAGACCCAGTACTTC.

The genes are TRBV18 and TRBJ2-3, with 12 bases matching TRBD2. The J segment lost 6 bases and the V segment lost 2 bases, leaving 18 bases of the junction unmatched. Germline V CDR1 and CDR2: KGHSH, LQKENI. The CDR3 consists of 20 residues. The CDR3 loop is CASSPSASRGLAGGRDTQYF. DNA of the CDR3: TGTGCCAGCTCACCATCCGCCTCGAGGGGGCTAGCGGGAGGGCGTGATACGCAGTATTTT.

This sequence joins TRBV28 and TRBJ2-7; 7 positions agree with TRBD2. The trim removed 8 bases at V and 2 bases at J, leaving 12 bases unmatched. This CDR3 is built from 15 residues. CDR1 and CDR2 (germline): MDHEN, SYDVKM. In DNA, the CDR3 is TGTGCCAGCCGTTCGGCAGCGGGAAGCGCCTACGAGCAGTACTTC. The encoded protein is CASRSAAGSAYEQYF. Complete variable domain (other parts from reference TRBV28 and TRBJ2-7): DVKVTQSSRYLVKRTGEKVFLECVQDMDHENMFWYRQDPGLGLRLIYFSYDVKMKEKGDIPEGYSVSREKKERFSLILESASTNQTSMYLCASRSAAGSAYEQYFGPGTRLTVT.

This chain joins TRBV7-8 and TRBJ1-2; tentatively, D is TRBD1 (5 bases). The CDR3 is made up of 15 amino acids. Germline V gene data show CDR1 as SGHVS and CDR2 as FQNEAQ. Trimming removed 7 bases at V and 7 bases at J, with 22 bases between. The CDR3 coding sequence is TGTGCCAGCATCCCTCGGGACCGTGGTATCGGTGGCTACACCTTC. Amino acid sequence: CASIPRDRGIGGYTF.

The chain combines TRBV5-1 with TRBJ2-5; D is unclear. The CDR3 sequence is 15 residues long. The V end lost 0 bases, the J end lost 1 base, and 10 bases lay between the germline ends. Germline V gene data show CDR1 as SGHRS and CDR2 as YFSETQ. The CDR3 nucleotides read TGCGCCAGCAGCTTGGGTCAGACCCTCCAAGAGACCCAGTACTTC. Protein product: CASSLGQTLQETQYF. The variable domain in full, completed from reference TRBV5-1 and TRBJ2-5, reads KAGVTQTPRYLIKTRGQQVTLSCSPISGHRSVSWYQQTPGQGLQFLFEYFSETQRNKGNFPGRFSGRQFSNSRSEMNVSTLELGDSALYLCASSLGQTLQETQYFGPGTRLLVL.

The chain couples TRBV9 to TRBJ1-5; unclear D gene. This CDR3 contains 14 residues. Trimming took 3 bases from V and 1 from J, leaving 8 bases between them. CDR1 SGDLS and CDR2 YYNGEE come from the germline V gene. CDR3 in amino acids: CASSGNKSNQPQHF. DNA of the CDR3: TGTGCCAGCAGCGGGAACAAAAGCAATCAGCCCCAGCATTTT.

This clone showed up just once. V and J are TRBV19 and TRBJ2-2; D call uncertain. The germline CDR1 and CDR2 sequences are LNHDA and SQIVND (reference sequence). V was cut by 3 bases and J by 0 bases, with 8 bases left in between. The CDR3 consists of 15 residues. The CDR3 DNA follows: TGTGCCAGTAGTATGGGGTCGGCGAACACCGGGGAGCTGTTTTTT. Translation gives CASSMGSANTGELFF.